Below, 11 T cell receptor beta chains from the same sample are listed, as sequenced in a study of CD8 T cells in Susac syndrome (dated by TCRdb to the late 2010s). The library was obtained by the immunoSEQ multiplex PCR assay. RNA was extracted using the RNeasy kit, and roughly 0.45 to 1 microgram was reverse transcribed with random hexamers. The public reads were reprocessed in TCRdb via fastp at Q25 and MiXCR, keeping in-frame beta chains. All rows with the same CDR3 protein become a single entry with the most common DNA and genes. The table for this sample lists 85,000 to 130,000 distinct CDR3 sequences; roughly 95% of them were counted only once. The top ten hold about 0.41% of the sample. The sequencing input was CD8+ T cells from PBMCs. The receptors shown here come from a human donor with Susac syndrome.

This chain joins TRBV16 and TRBJ1-2; 8 bases agree with TRBD1. Germline V gene lookup returns CDR1 KGHSY and CDR2 FQNENV. J lost 6 bases, V lost 2 bases, and 8 bases had no gene match. The CDR3 is 15 residues long. For the CDR3, the DNA is TGTGCCAGCAGCCAAAACCTCGGACAGGGCCATGGCTACACCTTC. It encodes CASSQNLGQGHGYTF.

The V call is TRBV27, the J call TRBJ2-7, with 9 bases lining up with TRBD2. CDR1 is MNHEY and CDR2 is SMNVEV in the germline V gene (reference sequence). J gave up 4 bases and V 5 bases, and 6 bases lay outside the gene matches. The CDR3 length is 14 residues. The CDR3 nucleotides read TGTGCCAGCAGTGCAACTAGCGGGTTTTACGAGCAGTACTTC. Translating it yields CASSATSGFYEQYF.

The chain has TRBV6-5 and TRBJ2-4, with TRBD2 matching over 16 bases. Losses at the gene ends were 2 bases for V and 0 bases for J; bases not matched to a gene: 10. CDR1 and CDR2 (germline): MNHEY, SVGAGI. The CDR3 runs to 21 residues. The DNA for the CDR3 is TGTGCCAGCAGTTACCCCTCCGGGACTAGCGGGGGGGCGGCAGCCAAAAACATTCAGTACTTC. Translating it yields CASSYPSGTSGGAAAKNIQYF.

The rearrangement joins TRBV12-3 or TRBV12-4 to TRBJ1-1, with D perhaps matching TRBD1 (5 bases). The CDR3 totals 14 residues. With 10 bases removed from V and 1 base from J, the gap between germline ends came to 16 bases. The CDR3 sequence is CAIPRGDSNTEAFF. As DNA, the CDR3 is TGTGCCATTCCCCGAGGGGACTCGAACACTGAAGCTTTCTTT.

This chain uses TRBV2 with TRBJ2-1; 8 bases match TRBD1. V lost 3 bases and J lost 5; bases outside the gene matches: 12. The CDR3 contains 17 residues. Per germline, CDR1 SNHLY and CDR2 FYNNEI. The DNA for the CDR3 is TGTGCCAGCAGTGATTTCGGACAGGGTGGGCGGGACAATGAGCAGTTCTTC. It codes for CASSDFGQGGRDNEQFF.

The chain has TRBV12-3 or TRBV12-4 and TRBJ1-1, with 7 bases identical to TRBD1. Losses at the gene ends were 4 bases for V and 8 bases for J; bases not matched to a gene: 4. The CDR3 covers 12 residues. CDR3 residues: CASSSGTVEAFF. DNA for the CDR3: TGTGCCAGCAGTTCGGGGACAGTCGAAGCTTTCTTT.

The V and J genes are TRBV6-2 or TRBV6-3 and TRBJ2-3; D uncertain. The CDR3 covers 11 residues. With 7 bases removed from V and 6 bases from J, the gap between germline ends came to 8 bases. Per germline, CDR1 MNHEY and CDR2 SVGEGT. Written as DNA, the CDR3 is TGTGCCAGCATCTGGGCGGATACGCAGTATTTT. This codes for CASIWADTQYF.

Notes on this clonotype: Relative to the germline gene, one junction end is altered; a read error may explain this. The chain links TRBV15 to TRBJ1-2; D unclear. The CDR3 is 14 residues long. Per germline, CDR1 LNHNV and CDR2 YYDKDF (reference sequence). In DNA, the CDR3 is TGTGCCACCACCAGAGGTGGACCCAACTATGGCTACACCTTC. This gives the protein CATTRGGPNYGYTF.

The J gene is TRBJ2-5, the V gene TRBV6-5, with 9 positions matching TRBD1. From germline, CDR1 is MNHEY and CDR2 SVGAGI. With 0 bases clipped from V and 3 bases from J, the junction kept 2 bases outside the gene matches. The CDR3 loop spans 15 amino acids. DNA for the CDR3: TGTGCCAGCAGTTACTCCCGGGACAGGGAAGAGACCCAGTACTTC. Protein product: CASSYSRDREETQYF.

The rearrangement uses TRBV27 and TRBJ2-3; TRBD2 is a possible D gene (5 bases). Germline V gives CDR1 MNHEY, CDR2 SMNVEV (reference sequence). The CDR3 contains 14 residues. Trimming cost V 5 bases and J 4 bases, with 13 bases left between them. CDR3 sequence: CASSPPLVPDTQYF. The CDR3 region has the DNA TGTGCCAGCAGTCCACCACTAGTCCCAGATACGCAGTATTTT.

This chain joins TRBV5-6 and TRBJ2-1; D is possibly TRBD2 (6 bases). The germline V gene encodes CDR1 SGHDT and CDR2 YYEEEE. The V end lost 4 bases, the J end lost 5 bases, and 16 bases lay between the germline ends. The CDR3 totals 15 residues. The CDR3 region has the DNA TGTGCCAGCAGCAGCCCGGCGGCGGGGAACAATGAGCAGTTCTTC. Translating it yields CASSSPAAGNNEQFF.